Following are 24 T cell receptor beta chains from one sample sequenced in a study of T cell repertoires in cytomegalovirus infection. No antigen is known for these receptors. From the reads, TCRdb called clonotypes with MiXCR, one entry per CDR3 protein. Here the sample spans around 360,000 distinct CDR3 sequences, 34% being singletons. Sequencing was performed on cultured PBMCs, taken from culture after CMV antigen stimulation. The source is a human donor in good health (CMV status not recorded). Some clones in this sample may be carry-over from other donors' samples.

This clonotype occurred a few times. V gene TRBV7-8 combines with J gene TRBJ1-6; D is unclear. V was trimmed by 1 base and J by 5 bases, leaving 6 bases between them. In germline, CDR1 is SGHVS, CDR2 FQNEAQ. The CDR3 has 14 residues. CDR3 sequence (DNA): TGTGCCAGCAGCTTAGAACGGAATAATTCACCCCTCCACTTT. Protein sequence: CASSLERNNSPLHF.

V is TRBV7-6 and J is TRBJ2-7, with unresolved D. The CDR3 runs 13 residues. Trimming removed 3 bases from V and 5 bases from J, with 11 bases in between. The germline V gene has CDR1 SGHVS and CDR2 FNYEAQ. In nucleotides, the CDR3 is TGTGCCAGCAGCTTCGTAACGGGTAACGAGCAGTACTTC. This sequence encodes CASSFVTGNEQYF.

The chain links TRBV6-2 or TRBV6-3 to TRBJ2-4; 8 bases line up with TRBD2. Germline-derived CDR1 and CDR2 are MNHEY and SVGEGT. The CDR3 is made up of 14 amino acids. J lost 7 bases, V lost 10 bases, and 12 bases had no gene match. CDR3 amino acids: CATFEAGAGNIQYF. The DNA for the CDR3 is TGTGCCACCTTCGAAGCGGGAGCAGGGAACATTCAGTACTTC.

In its sample, this clonotype was seen once. V gene TRBV20-1 combines with J gene TRBJ1-1; tentative D call: TRBD1 (6 bases). Germline V lookup: CDR1 DFQATT, CDR2 SNEGSKA (reference sequence). V lost 5 bases and J lost 0, with 10 bases in between. This CDR3 has 13 amino acids. The CDR3 reads CSARQDMNTEAFF. The CDR3 bases are TGCAGTGCTCGACAGGACATGAACACTGAAGCTTTCTTT.

This chain joins TRBV6-1 and TRBJ2-1; 11 nucleotides line up with TRBD2. The ends lost 7 bases at V and 4 bases at J; junction bases unmatched: 6. Germline assignment: CDR1 MNHNS and CDR2 SASEGT. This CDR3 has 15 residues. CDR3 residues: CASTQTSGTYNEQFF. CDR3 nucleotide sequence: TGTGCCAGCACCCAGACTAGCGGGACGTACAATGAGCAGTTCTTC.

The chain combines TRBV4-1 with TRBJ1-5, with TRBD1 as a possible D gene (5 bases). V gave up 2 bases and J gave up 7 bases, with 15 bases separating them. The CDR3 runs 15 residues. Germline CDR1 is MGHRA and CDR2 is YSYEKL. DNA for the CDR3: TGCGCCAGCAGCCAATACCTTCAGGGAGGACAGCCCCAGCATTTT. Protein sequence: CASSQYLQGGQPQHF.

The chain links TRBV6-6 to TRBJ2-2; 7 positions agree with TRBD1. This CDR3 contains 14 residues. Germline values: CDR1 MNHNY, CDR2 SVGAGI (reference sequence). J gave up 6 bases and V 7 bases, and 8 bases lay outside the gene matches. The CDR3: CASTQGVPAGELFF. DNA of the CDR3: TGTGCCAGCACCCAGGGGGTCCCCGCCGGGGAGCTGTTTTTT.

The V and J genes are TRBV7-9 and TRBJ1-6, with 7 positions matching TRBD1. The CDR3 is made up of 16 amino acids. V was pared by 3 bases and J by 14 bases, with 16 bases of the junction left unmatched. Germline CDR1 and CDR2: SEHNR and FQNEAQ (reference sequence). DNA of the CDR3: TGTGCCAGCAGCTTGGGTTCCGGGACAGCGTCCGGGACCCTCCACTTT. Protein product: CASSLGSGTASGTLHF. Complete variable domain (other parts from reference TRBV7-9 and TRBJ1-6): DTGVSQNPRHKITKRGQNVTFRCDPISEHNRLYWYRQTLGQGPEFLTYFQNEAQLEKSRLLSDRFSAERPKGSFSTLEIQRTEQGDSAMYLCASSLGSGTASGTLHFGNGTRLTVT.

This clonotype has more than one count but fewer than ten. The chain carries TRBV11-2 and TRBJ2-2, with 10 bases lining up with TRBD2. Per germline, CDR1 SGHAT and CDR2 FQNNGV. The CDR3 loop spans 14 amino acids. J was trimmed by 7 bases and V by 1 base; bases with no gene match: 0. This CDR3 reads CASSLASGSGELFF. CDR3 DNA sequence: TGTGCCAGCAGCTTAGCTAGCGGGAGCGGGGAGCTGTTTTTT.

This clonotype was seen more than once but under ten times. This sequence joins TRBV4-3 and TRBJ2-3; 10 nucleotides align to TRBD2. The CDR3 runs 16 residues. CDR1 is LGHNA and CDR2 is YSLEER in the germline V gene. V dropped 0 bases and J dropped 4; count of bases not matched to a gene: 4. The CDR3 loop reads CASSQESSGSADTQYF. CDR3 in DNA: TGCGCCAGCAGCCAAGAATCTAGCGGGAGCGCAGATACGCAGTATTTT.

This clonotype appeared a few times. The V gene is TRBV12-5, the J gene TRBJ2-3; TRBD2 aligns across 8 bases. V trimming: 2 bases; J trimming: 2 bases; junction bases outside the gene matches: 6. This CDR3 region has 16 residues. Looked up from germline, CDR1 is LGHNT and CDR2 is FRNRAP. CDR3 nucleotides: TGTGCTAGTGGTTTGCCTAGCGGGTGGCACACAGATACGCAGTATTTT. Translating it yields CASGLPSGWHTDTQYF.

The genes are TRBV20-1 and TRBJ2-1; the match to TRBD2 covers 10 bases. The CDR3 sequence is 17 residues long. Germline V CDR1 and CDR2: DFQATT, SNEGSKA (reference sequence). V dropped 2 bases and J dropped 4; count of bases not matched to a gene: 11. As DNA, the CDR3 is TGCAGTGCTAGAATTTTTGGACTAGCGGAGTTATACAATGAGCAGTTCTTC. Protein sequence: CSARIFGLAELYNEQFF.

The chain links TRBV20-1 to TRBJ1-4; 10 nucleotides match TRBD1. Per the germline V gene, CDR1 is DFQATT and CDR2 is SNEGSKA (reference sequence). The CDR3 extends over 15 amino acids. The V segment lost 0 bases and the J segment 7 bases; nucleotides outside the gene matches: 5. This CDR3 reads CSARDPRTGGEKLFF. The CDR3 DNA sequence: TGCAGTGCTAGAGATCCAAGGACAGGGGGTGAAAAACTGTTTTTT.

This clonotype was observed a few times. This chain links TRBV7-2 with TRBJ2-1; D gene ambiguous. Trimming took 4 bases from V and 3 from J, leaving 13 bases between them. The germline V gene encodes CDR1 SGHTA and CDR2 FQGNSA. The CDR3 extends over 15 amino acids. This CDR3 reads CASSYGERVYNEQFF. CDR3 bases: TGTGCCAGCAGCTACGGCGAGAGAGTCTACAATGAGCAGTTCTTC.

The sample holds a few counts of this clonotype. V is TRBV7-2 and J is TRBJ1-5, with D perhaps TRBD1 (6 bases). Germline values: CDR1 SGHTA, CDR2 FQGNSA. This CDR3 contains 15 residues. The V end was cut by 2 bases, the J end by 7 bases, with 15 bases between. CDR3 loop: CASSLSRGQGQPQHF. The DNA of the CDR3 is TGTGCCAGCAGCTTATCTCGGGGGCAGGGACAGCCCCAGCATTTT.

The table lists this clonotype with many counts. This rearrangement joins TRBV7-2 to TRBJ1-2, with a weak D call TRBD1 (6 bases). Trimming shortened V by 0 bases and J by 3 bases, and 8 bases separated the two germline ends. This CDR3 is built from 14 residues. Germline lookup yields CDR1 SGHTA and CDR2 FQGNSA. The CDR3 sequence is CASSLAQGYYGYTF. In DNA, the CDR3 is TGTGCCAGCAGCTTAGCTCAGGGGTACTATGGCTACACCTTC.

The J gene is TRBJ2-1, the V gene TRBV4-1; TRBD1 might be the D (6 bases). The CDR3 is 16 residues long. Germline V gives CDR1 MGHRA, CDR2 YSYEKL. V dropped 4 bases and J dropped 0 bases, with 13 bases sitting between them. DNA for the CDR3: TGCGCCAGCAGCCGCCCAGGGGTAAGCTCCTACAATGAGCAGTTCTTC. This gives the protein CASSRPGVSSYNEQFF.

This clonotype was detected a few times. The V and J genes are TRBV7-2 and TRBJ2-2; 7 nucleotides agree with TRBD2. V gave up 3 bases and J gave up 1 base; unmatched junction bases: 11. Per germline, CDR1 SGHTA and CDR2 FQGNSA. The CDR3 has 18 amino acids. CDR3 bases: TGTGCCAGCAGCTTTGGCTCCCTAGCGGCCCTGAACACCGGGGAGCTGTTTTTT. Protein: CASSFGSLAALNTGELFF.

This chain uses TRBV7-9 with TRBJ2-7; maybe TRBD2 (6 bases). The germline gives CDR1 SEHNR, CDR2 FQNEAQ (reference sequence). The CDR3 runs to 15 residues. V lost 5 bases and J 0 bases, leaving 14 bases between the germline ends. CDR3 amino acids: CASSPSGTHSYEQYF. The CDR3, as DNA: TGTGCCAGCAGCCCATCCGGGACTCACTCCTACGAGCAGTACTTC.

The chain joins TRBV12-3 or TRBV12-4 to TRBJ2-3; D gene ambiguous. The CDR3 covers 11 residues. Trimming removed 2 bases from V and 11 bases from J, with 8 bases in between. CDR3 DNA sequence: TGTGCCAGCAGTTTAAAATTCCGGCAGTATTTT. It is translated as CASSLKFRQYF.

In its sample, this clonotype was seen many times. The rearrangement uses TRBV27 and TRBJ2-3; D call uncertain. Per the germline V gene, CDR1 is MNHEY and CDR2 is SMNVEV (reference sequence). Trimming stripped 7 bases from V and 1 base from J, with 9 bases between. The CDR3 runs 13 residues. The CDR3 bases are TGTGCCAGCATGAGTACGGGCACAGATACGCAGTATTTT. Protein: CASMSTGTDTQYF.

The chain combines TRBV12-3 or TRBV12-4 with TRBJ1-2; TRBD1 matches at 7 bases. Trimming at V came to 3 bases and at J to 0 bases, leaving 7 bases not matched to a gene. The CDR3 consists of 16 residues. CDR3 nucleotide sequence: TGTGCCAGCAGTTTCGAGGGACAGCCTACTAACTATGGCTACACCTTC. As protein: CASSFEGQPTNYGYTF.

The genes are TRBV6-8 and TRBJ1-2; D remains ambiguous. Trimming removed 6 bases at V and 2 bases at J, with 10 bases between. The CDR3 sequence is 13 residues long. CDR1 MNHGY and CDR2 SAAAGT come from the germline V gene. The CDR3 sequence is CASSYRFNYGYTF. The CDR3 DNA follows: TGTGCCAGCAGCTATCGATTCAACTATGGCTACACCTTC.

The genes are TRBV6-5 and TRBJ1-2, with D possibly TRBD1 on 6 matching bases. Germline V gives CDR1 MNHEY, CDR2 SVGAGI. The V and J ends lost 0 bases and 3 bases respectively, with 11 bases between them. CDR3 size: 15 residues. CDR3 loop: CASSYSYRADYGYTF. The CDR3 DNA follows: TGTGCCAGCAGTTACTCGTACAGGGCGGACTATGGCTACACCTTC.